The clone carrying this T cell receptor (beta chain) rates as medium-sized. Its antigen is unidentified. The source of the sample is a study of liver allograft versus peripheral blood T cells. Study background: Transplanted livers held T cell receptor repertoires, and these were compared with repertoires in recipients' peripheral blood. Study results and caveats: Intragraft T cell receptor repertoires of liver allografts were reportedly distinct from those in peripheral blood.

TCRdb reprocessed the reads via MiXCR and lists one record per CDR3 protein. This repertoire shows 7,300 or so distinct CDR3 sequences, over 15% found once; its top ten account for around 1.5%. The germline V gene encodes CDR1 SGHTA and CDR2 FQGNSA. V was trimmed by 1 base and J by 2 bases, leaving 6 bases between them. The CDR3 loop spans 13 amino acids. The TCR was taken from a human patient who had a liver transplant. Among the T cells, some may be from the graft donor. V gene TRBV7-2 combines with J gene TRBJ2-7; D gene ambiguous. The CDR3 DNA is TGTGCCAGCAGCTTAGTGGCGCCCTACGAGCAGTACTTC. Translated: CASSLVAPYEQYF.